This T cell receptor (beta chain) was sequenced during a study of shared clonotypes between healthy human individuals. This CDR3 is built from 15 residues. The J segment lost 3 bases and the V segment lost 0 bases, leaving 5 bases of the junction unmatched. In germline, CDR1 is MNHEY, CDR2 SMNVEV (reference sequence). Here immunoSEQ multiplex PCR was the method, and the copy in TCRdb shows in-frame clones only, minus some. The sample consists of about 2.4 million clones, more than 85% of them appearing once. Study-level results: Naive subsets generally had larger estimated richness than memory subsets.

As regards this clone: Its target is not known.

The TCR sequence derives from a man in his late teens or twenties in good health. Some clones in this sample may be carry-over from other donors' samples. The gene calls are TRBV27 and TRBJ2-7; 7 bases are shared with TRBD1. Sequenced: naive CD4+ T cells from PBMCs. As to subset: CD45RA+ positively selected. CDR3 in DNA: TGTGCCAGCAGTTTATCGACAGGGAATGTCTACGAGCAGTACTTC. Encoded protein: CASSLSTGNVYEQYF.